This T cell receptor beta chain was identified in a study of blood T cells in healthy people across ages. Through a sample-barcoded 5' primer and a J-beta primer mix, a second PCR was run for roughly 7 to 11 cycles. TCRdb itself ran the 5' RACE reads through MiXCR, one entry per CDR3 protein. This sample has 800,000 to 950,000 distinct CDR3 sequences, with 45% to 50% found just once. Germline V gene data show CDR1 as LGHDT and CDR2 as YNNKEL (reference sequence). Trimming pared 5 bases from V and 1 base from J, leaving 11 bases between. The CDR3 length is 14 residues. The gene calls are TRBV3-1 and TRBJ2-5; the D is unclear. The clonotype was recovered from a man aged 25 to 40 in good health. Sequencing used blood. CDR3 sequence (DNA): TGTGCCAGCAGCTACCTTTCGACCCAAGAGACCCAGTACTTC. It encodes CASSYLSTQETQYF.